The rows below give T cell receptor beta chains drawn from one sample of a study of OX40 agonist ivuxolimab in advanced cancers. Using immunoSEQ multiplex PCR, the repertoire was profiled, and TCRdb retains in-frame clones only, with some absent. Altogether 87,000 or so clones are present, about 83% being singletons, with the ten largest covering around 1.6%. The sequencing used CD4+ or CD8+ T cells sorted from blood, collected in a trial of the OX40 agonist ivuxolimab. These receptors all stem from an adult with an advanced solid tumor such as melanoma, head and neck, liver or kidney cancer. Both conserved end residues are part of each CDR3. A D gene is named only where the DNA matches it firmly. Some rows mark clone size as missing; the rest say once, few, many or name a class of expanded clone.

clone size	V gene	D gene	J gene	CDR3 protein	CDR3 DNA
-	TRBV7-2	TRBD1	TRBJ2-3	CASSFFPRTGAGDTQYF	TGTGCCAGCAGCTTCTTCCCCCGGACAGGGGCGGGAGATACGCAGTATTTT
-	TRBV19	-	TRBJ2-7	CASSIKGIGYEQYF	TGTGCCAGTAGTATAAAGGGTATAGGCTACGAGCAGTACTTC
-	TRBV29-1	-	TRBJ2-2	CSVGDNPDTGELFF	TGCAGCGTTGGGGACAACCCGGACACCGGGGAGCTGTTTTTT
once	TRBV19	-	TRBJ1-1	CASSRSKNTEAFF	TGTGCCAGTAGTAGGTCCAAGAACACTGAAGCTTTCTTT
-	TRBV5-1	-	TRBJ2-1	CASSLASDSGLTYNEQFF	TGCGCCAGCAGCTTGGCCTCAGACAGCGGGCTTACCTACAATGAGCAGTTCTTC
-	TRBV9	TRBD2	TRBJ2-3	CASSLAGGEDTQYF	TGTGCCAGCAGTCTAGCGGGAGGAGAAGATACGCAGTATTTT
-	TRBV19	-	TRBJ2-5	CASSITGTETQYF	TGTGCCAGTAGTATAACCGGGACGGAGACCCAGTACTTC
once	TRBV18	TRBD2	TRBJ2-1	CASLARREGAYNEQFF	TGTGCCAGCTTGGCCCGGCGGGAGGGGGCCTACAATGAGCAGTTCTTC
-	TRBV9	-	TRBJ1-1	CASSRDGVNTEAFF	TGTGCCAGCAGCAGGGACGGGGTGAACACTGAAGCTTTCTTT
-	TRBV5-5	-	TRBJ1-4	CASREPGEEKLFF	TGTGCCAGCAGGGAACCGGGGGAAGAAAAACTGTTTTTT
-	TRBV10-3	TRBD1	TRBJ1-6	CAIKGTGGNSPLHF	TGTGCCATCAAGGGGACAGGGGGCAATTCACCCCTCCACTTT
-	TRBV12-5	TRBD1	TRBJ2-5	CASGRGQGKGQETQYF	TGTGCTAGTGGTCGGGGACAGGGGAAGGGACAAGAGACCCAGTACTTC
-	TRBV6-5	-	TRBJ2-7	CASSYSWQGYYEQYF	TGTGCCAGCAGTTACTCCTGGCAGGGGTATTACGAGCAGTACTTC
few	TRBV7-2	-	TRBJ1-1	CASIKDRVNTEAFF	TGTGCCAGCATCAAGGACAGAGTGAACACTGAAGCTTTCTTT
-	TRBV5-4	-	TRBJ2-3	CASSLRSRGSTDTQYF	TGTGCCAGCAGCTTGAGAAGTCGAGGGAGCACAGATACGCAGTATTTT
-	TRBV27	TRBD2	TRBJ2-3	CASSLLLAGGTDTQYF	TGTGCCAGCAGCCTCCTACTAGCGGGAGGAACAGATACGCAGTATTTT
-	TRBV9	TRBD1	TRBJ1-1	CASSPNPRDRGLGEAFF	TGTGCCAGCAGCCCGAACCCCCGGGACAGGGGGCTTGGTGAAGCTTTCTTT
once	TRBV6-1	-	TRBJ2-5	CASSEAGGPPQETQYF	TGTGCCAGCAGTGAAGCGGGGGGACCGCCCCAAGAGACCCAGTACTTC
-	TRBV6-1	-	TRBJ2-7	CAILKGQSYEQYF	TGTGCCATTCTGAAAGGACAGTCGTACGAGCAGTACTTC
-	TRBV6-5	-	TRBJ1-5	CATGGQFNQPQHF	TGTGCCACCGGGGGGCAGTTTAATCAGCCCCAGCATTTT
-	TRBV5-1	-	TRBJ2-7	CASSLTTLSYEQYF	TGCGCCAGCAGCTTGACCACTCTCTCCTACGAGCAGTACTTC
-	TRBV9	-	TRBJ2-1	CASSLTQAPYNEQFF	TGTGCCAGCAGCCTAACTCAGGCTCCCTACAATGAGCAGTTCTTC
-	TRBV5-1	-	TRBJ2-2	CASSSDGPNTGELFF	TGCGCCAGCAGCTCGGACGGACCGAACACCGGGGAGCTGTTTTTT
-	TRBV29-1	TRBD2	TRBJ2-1	CSVEASGRRPYNEQFF	TGCAGCGTTGAGGCCAGCGGGAGGAGGCCCTACAATGAGCAGTTCTTC
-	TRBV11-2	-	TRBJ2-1	CASRHYGRAYNEQFF	TGTGCCAGCAGACACTACGGGAGAGCGTACAATGAGCAGTTCTTC
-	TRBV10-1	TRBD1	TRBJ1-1	CASSGVRGGIGLNTEAFF	TGCGCCAGCAGTGGGGTGCGAGGGGGCATAGGTTTGAACACTGAAGCTTTCTTT
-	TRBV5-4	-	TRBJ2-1	CASSLVGSWSEQFF	TGTGCCAGCAGCTTGGTCGGATCCTGGAGTGAGCAGTTCTTC
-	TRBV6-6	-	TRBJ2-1	CASSPPEEQFF	TGTGCCAGCAGCCCCCCTGAAGAGCAGTTCTTC
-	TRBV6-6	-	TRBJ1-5	CASSREGDSNQPQHF	TGTGCCAGCAGCCGCGAAGGGGACAGCAATCAGCCCCAGCATTTT
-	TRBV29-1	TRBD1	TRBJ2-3	CSVEEGGRTDTQYF	TGCAGCGTTGAAGAAGGGGGCCGAACAGATACGCAGTATTTT
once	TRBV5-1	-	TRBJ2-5	CASSPRAGETQYF	TGCGCCAGCAGCCCCCGAGCTGGGGAGACCCAGTACTTC
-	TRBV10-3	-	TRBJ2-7	CAISQGAGGYEQYF	TGTGCCATCAGTCAGGGGGCGGGGGGCTACGAGCAGTACTTC
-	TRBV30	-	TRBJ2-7	CAWGYNWTPLPDEQYF	TGTGCCTGGGGATACAACTGGACCCCCCTTCCCGACGAGCAGTACTTC
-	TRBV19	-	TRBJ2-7	CASSMASAISYEQYF	TGTGCCAGTAGTATGGCTAGCGCCATCTCCTACGAGCAGTACTTC
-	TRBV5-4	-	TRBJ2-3	CASSKDYGADTQYF	TGTGCCAGCAGCAAGGACTATGGGGCAGATACGCAGTATTTT
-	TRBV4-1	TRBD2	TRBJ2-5	CASSQVLIAGGGETQYF	TGCGCCAGCAGCCAGGTTCTAATAGCGGGAGGGGGAGAGACCCAGTACTTC
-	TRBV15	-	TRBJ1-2	CATSRDRFDGSYGYTF	TGTGCCACCAGCAGAGATCGGTTTGATGGCTCCTATGGCTACACCTTC
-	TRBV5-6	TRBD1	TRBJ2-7	CASSLVDRGLSYEQYF	TGTGCCAGCAGCTTGGTAGACAGGGGATTGTCCTACGAGCAGTACTTC
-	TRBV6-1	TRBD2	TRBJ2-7	CASSEAPIAGGPYEQYF	TGTGCCAGCAGTGAAGCCCCCATAGCGGGGGGCCCCTACGAGCAGTACTTC
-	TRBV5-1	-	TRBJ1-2	CASSAQGDYGYTF	TGCGCCAGCAGCGCCCAGGGTGACTATGGCTACACCTTC
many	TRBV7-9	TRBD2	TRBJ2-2	CASSDGGAGGNTGELFF	TGTGCCAGCAGCGACGGAGGGGCGGGAGGGAACACCGGGGAGCTGTTTTTT
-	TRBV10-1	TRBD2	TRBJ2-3	CASSESSGGSTDTQYF	TGCGCCAGCAGTGAGTCAAGCGGGGGTTCCACAGATACGCAGTATTTT
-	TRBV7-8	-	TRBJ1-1	CASSSTGRGTEAFF	TGTGCCAGCAGCAGTACCGGGAGAGGCACTGAAGCTTTCTTT
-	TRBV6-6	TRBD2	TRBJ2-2	CASSSLAGEGGELFF	TGTGCCAGCAGTAGTCTAGCGGGAGAGGGCGGGGAGCTGTTTTTT
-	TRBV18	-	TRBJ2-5	CASSPGATGETQYF	TGTGCCAGCTCACCAGGAGCGACGGGAGAGACCCAGTACTTC
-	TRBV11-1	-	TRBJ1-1	CASSRRAGTEAFF	TGTGCCAGCAGCCGCCGGGCAGGGACTGAAGCTTTCTTT
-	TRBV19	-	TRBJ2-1	CASRQDRSYNEQFF	TGTGCCAGTAGACAGGACAGATCCTACAATGAGCAGTTCTTC
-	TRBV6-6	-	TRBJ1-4	CASRGGQNEKLFF	TGTGCCAGCAGGGGAGGGCAAAATGAAAAACTGTTTTTT
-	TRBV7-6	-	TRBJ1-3	CASSLASGSGNTIYF	TGTGCCAGCAGCTTAGCATCAGGCTCTGGAAACACCATATATTTT
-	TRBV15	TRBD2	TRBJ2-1	CATSRPRSGSAYNEQFF	TGTGCCACCAGCAGGCCCAGAAGCGGGAGCGCCTACAATGAGCAGTTCTTC